Below, 27 T cell receptor beta chains from the same sample are listed, as sequenced in a study of T cells after somatic rescue of genetic block. TCRdb's table, derived via immunoSEQ multiplex PCR, lists solely in-frame clones and lacks some. The data show tens of thousands of clones, 85% to 90% seen once. The specimen sequenced was peripheral blood mononuclear cells (PBMCs). Receptor source: a woman in her late teens or twenties.

The chain links TRBV19 to TRBJ2-3; tentatively, D is TRBD2 (6 bases). V was shortened by 0 bases and J by 8 bases, with 9 bases between the two germline ends. Germline assignment: CDR1 LNHDA and CDR2 SQIVND (reference sequence). The CDR3 has 13 amino acids. CDR3 coding DNA: TGTGCCAGTAGTATAGATCGGGGGTCTACGCAGTATTTT. Translated, it gives CASSIDRGSTQYF.

The J gene is TRBJ1-5, the V gene TRBV28, with 7 bases lining up with TRBD1. The length of the CDR3 is 14 residues. Germline CDR1 reads MDHEN; CDR2 reads SYDVKM. V lost 1 base to trimming and J lost 7 bases; unmatched junction nucleotides: 4. CDR3 residues: CASSLLGGWQPQHF. The CDR3 DNA reads TGTGCCAGCAGTTTATTAGGGGGCTGGCAGCCCCAGCATTTT.

The chain recombines TRBV9 with TRBJ2-7; TRBD1 matches 8 bases. Germline V gives CDR1 SGDLS, CDR2 YYNGEE. There are 17 residues in the CDR3. Trimming cost V 0 bases and J 2 bases; bases outside gene matches: 10. CDR3 residues: CASSVDLRTGPTYEQYF. As DNA, the CDR3 is TGTGCCAGCAGCGTAGACCTCAGGACAGGGCCTACCTACGAGCAGTACTTC. Using reference TRBV9 and TRBJ2-7 for the parts outside the CDR3, the full variable domain is DSGVTQTPKHLITATGQRVTLRCSPRSGDLSVYWYQQSLDQGLQFLIQYYNGEERAKGNILERFSAQQFPDLHSELNLSSLELGDSALYFCASSVDLRTGPTYEQYFGPGTRLTVT.

The V gene is TRBV19, the J gene TRBJ2-7, with D perhaps given as TRBD1 or TRBD2 (5 bases each). With 3 bases removed from V and 6 bases from J, the gap between germline ends came to 18 bases. Germline CDR1 LNHDA, CDR2 SQIVND (reference sequence). The CDR3 extends over 15 amino acids. CDR3 in amino acids: CASSIADGAMGEQYF. CDR3 sequence (DNA): TGTGCCAGTAGTATCGCCGACGGGGCGATGGGCGAGCAGTACTTC.

DNA for the CDR3: TGCAGCGTAGGGACCTCAATGGGAGGCACTGAAGCTTTCTTT. Protein: CSVGTSMGGTEAFF. This chain uses TRBV29-1 with TRBJ1-1, with a weak D call TRBD1 (5 bases). CDR1 and CDR2 from the germline V gene are SQVTM and ANQGSEA. Trimming shortened V by 6 bases and J by 4 bases, and 18 bases separated the two germline ends. The CDR3 is 14 amino acids.

V is TRBV18 and J is TRBJ2-5; D possibly corresponds to TRBD1 (6 bases). The CDR3 loop spans 14 amino acids. Trimming left V 1 base short and J 3 bases short, with 9 bases between. Germline CDR1 and CDR2: KGHSH and LQKENI. The CDR3 sequence is CASSPQRTEETQYF. CDR3 sequence (DNA): TGTGCCAGCTCACCACAGCGGACAGAAGAGACCCAGTACTTC.

The CDR3 sequence: CASSIDRTTYEQYF. The CDR3, as DNA: TGTGCCAGCAGTATAGACAGGACTACCTACGAGCAGTACTTC. This chain joins TRBV4-2 and TRBJ2-7; the D call may be TRBD1 or TRBD2 (6 bases each). The CDR3 has 14 residues. V lost 6 bases to trimming and J lost 2 bases, with 14 bases between them. CDR1 and CDR2 (germline): LGHNA, YNFKEQ.

The chain joins TRBV7-8 to TRBJ2-1; 7 nucleotides line up with TRBD1. The CDR3 covers 16 residues. Germline V CDR1 and CDR2: SGHVS, FQNEAQ. V lost 0 bases to trimming and J lost 9 bases; unmatched junction nucleotides: 11. For the CDR3, the DNA is TGTGCCAGCAGCTTAGCGGGGACAGATACGTCAGGTGAGCAGTTCTTC. This sequence encodes CASSLAGTDTSGEQFF.

V and J are TRBV30 and TRBJ2-7; 7 nucleotides match TRBD1. J lost 4 bases, V lost 2 bases, and 8 bases had no gene match. Germline lookup yields CDR1 GTSNPN and CDR2 SVGIG (reference sequence). The CDR3 has 14 amino acids. CDR3: CAWSWVGGPYEQYF. The CDR3 DNA reads TGTGCCTGGAGTTGGGTAGGGGGCCCGTACGAGCAGTACTTC.

This chain connects TRBV6-6 to TRBJ2-3, with no clear D. The CDR3 has 12 amino acids. Per germline, CDR1 MNHNY and CDR2 SVGAGI (reference sequence). Trimming shortened V by 6 bases and J by 8 bases, and 12 bases separated the two germline ends. The chain's CDR3 is CASRSITVTQYF. CDR3 coding DNA: TGTGCCAGCAGATCAATTACTGTTACGCAGTATTTT.

V is TRBV7-9 and J is TRBJ2-7; D unresolved. This CDR3 has 12 amino acids. The V gene lost 5 bases and the J gene lost 3 bases, with 8 bases spanning the gap. The germline V gene has CDR1 SEHNR and CDR2 FQNEAQ (reference sequence). CDR3 sequence reads: CASSALNYEQYF. The DNA of the CDR3 is TGTGCCAGCAGCGCCCTGAACTACGAGCAGTACTTC.

The chain has TRBV28 and TRBJ1-1, with D unresolved. CDR1 and CDR2 (germline): MDHEN, SYDVKM. CDR3 size: 12 residues. V was pared by 4 bases and J by 6 bases, with 9 bases between. Here the CDR3 reads CASSSGSPEAFF. For the CDR3, the DNA is TGTGCCAGCAGTTCGGGGAGTCCTGAAGCTTTCTTT.

The chain carries TRBV11-3 and TRBJ1-2; 9 bases are shared with TRBD1. Germline loops: CDR1 SGHNT, CDR2 YENEEA. The CDR3 extends over 15 amino acids. The ends lost 5 bases at V and 4 bases at J; junction bases unmatched: 8. CDR3 residues: CASSLQGAQSYGYTF. In DNA, the CDR3 is TGTGCCAGCAGCCTACAGGGGGCGCAGAGCTATGGCTACACCTTC.

The chain couples TRBV5-4 to TRBJ2-5; TRBD2 matches 10 bases. This CDR3 comprises 16 residues. CDR1 is SGHNT, CDR2 YYREEE, per germline (reference sequence). V lost 0 bases to trimming and J lost 6 bases; unmatched junction nucleotides: 8. Here the CDR3 reads CASSLALAGAGKTQYF. The CDR3 DNA follows: TGTGCCAGCAGCTTGGCCCTAGCGGGAGCTGGAAAGACCCAGTACTTC.

The V call is TRBV5-1, the J call TRBJ1-1, with TRBD1 matching 7 bases. This CDR3 spans 14 amino acids. Germline CDR1 and CDR2: SGHRS and YFSETQ. The junction had 14 bases not matched to a gene; V was cut back by 4 bases and J by 11 bases. The CDR3 here is CASSIASGQLFAFF. The CDR3 coding sequence is TGCGCCAGCAGCATCGCCTCGGGACAGTTATTTGCTTTCTTT.

V gene TRBV11-3 combines with J gene TRBJ1-4, with TRBD1 as a possible D gene (6 bases). The V and J ends lost 2 bases and 7 bases respectively, with 14 bases between them. The CDR3 contains 15 residues. CDR1 and CDR2 from the germline V gene are SGHNT and YENEEA. CDR3 in amino acids: CASSLIGGMGEKLFF. Written as DNA, the CDR3 is TGTGCCAGCAGCTTAATCGGGGGCATGGGTGAAAAACTGTTTTTT.

The chain joins TRBV7-3 to TRBJ2-6; D gene ambiguous. Trimming took off 6 bases at V and 0 bases at J, with 6 bases between the two ends. The CDR3 has 14 amino acids. The V gene's germline CDR1 is SGHTA and CDR2 FQGTGA. Here the CDR3 reads CASRKDSGANVLTF. DNA of the CDR3: TGTGCCAGCAGGAAGGACTCTGGGGCCAACGTCCTGACTTTC.

V gene TRBV9 combines with J gene TRBJ2-6; tentatively, D is TRBD1 (7 bases). This CDR3 contains 18 residues. Between the trimmed V and J ends, which lost 0 bases and 2 bases, there was a span of 15 bases. The germline V gene has CDR1 SGDLS and CDR2 YYNGEE. For the CDR3, the DNA is TGTGCCAGCAGCGTAGAAACAGGGGAGGTAACTGGGGCCAACGTCCTGACTTTC. It codes for CASSVETGEVTGANVLTF.

The chain employs TRBV13 and TRBJ2-1; 10 bases map to TRBD2. After removal of 5 bases from V and 3 bases from J, the junction contained 7 bases not matched to a gene. This CDR3 has 16 amino acids. Per the germline V gene, CDR1 is PRHDT and CDR2 is FYEKMQ (reference sequence). Here the CDR3 DNA reads TGTGCCAGCAGCCCCCGGACTAGCGGTTTCTACAATGAGCAGTTCTTC. Translated, it gives CASSPRTSGFYNEQFF.

This chain links TRBV5-1 with TRBJ2-1, with D possibly being TRBD2 (6 bases). The CDR3 length is 13 residues. In germline, CDR1 is SGHRS, CDR2 YFSETQ. V was cut by 2 bases and J by 4 bases, with 7 bases left in between. The DNA of the CDR3 is TGCGCCAGCAGCTTCGCGGGGTACAATGAGCAGTTCTTC. Translated, it gives CASSFAGYNEQFF.

This sequence joins TRBV9 and TRBJ2-2; D remains ambiguous. Between the trimmed V and J ends, which lost 6 bases and 2 bases, there was a span of 11 bases. CDR1 is SGDLS, CDR2 YYNGEE, per germline. This CDR3 has 14 residues. CDR3 DNA: TGTGCCAGCAAGCCTAATCAAAACACCGGGGAGCTGTTTTTT. This sequence encodes CASKPNQNTGELFF.

V is TRBV6-7 and J is TRBJ1-4; tentative D call: TRBD1 (5 bases). TRBV6-7 falls under the ORF class, with uncertain function. There are 15 residues in the CDR3. The V and J ends lost 0 bases and 16 bases respectively, with 21 bases between them. The CDR3 nucleotides are TGTGCCAGCAGTTACTCGAAAGGTTCGTGGGACCTCCGGTTTTTT. Translating gives CASSYSKGSWDLRFF.

The chain uses TRBV28 and TRBJ1-5; 9 positions agree with TRBD1. The V segment lost 6 bases and the J segment 1 base; nucleotides outside the gene matches: 4. The CDR3 covers 15 residues. CDR1 and CDR2 (germline): MDHEN, SYDVKM. CDR3 DNA sequence: TGTGCCAGCAGCCTCGGGACAGGGAGCAATCAGCCCCAGCATTTT. Translation gives CASSLGTGSNQPQHF.

The rearrangement joins TRBV5-1 to TRBJ2-1; D is possibly TRBD2 (5 bases). The CDR3 has 15 amino acids. V gave up 4 bases and J gave up 6 bases, with 17 bases separating them. From germline, CDR1 is SGHRS and CDR2 YFSETQ. The CDR3 here is CASSHRIEGPNEQFF. Written as DNA, the CDR3 is TGCGCCAGCAGCCACCGTATCGAGGGCCCCAATGAGCAGTTCTTC.

V gene TRBV6-1 combines with J gene TRBJ1-5; D call uncertain. V dropped 2 bases and J dropped 4 bases, with 12 bases sitting between them. The germline gives CDR1 MNHNS, CDR2 SASEGT. The CDR3 covers 15 residues. In DNA, the CDR3 is TGTGCCAGCAGTGAAAACGGTTGGGTAAATCAGCCCCAGCATTTT. Its translation is CASSENGWVNQPQHF.

The chain recombines TRBV6-6 with TRBJ1-6; no clear D. Germline CDR1 is MNHNY and CDR2 is SVGAGI (reference sequence). The ends were cut back, 2 bases at V and 9 bases at J, with 5 bases in the middle. The CDR3 has 12 amino acids. In DNA form, the CDR3 reads TGTGCCAGCAGTTACCGGAGTTCACCCCTCCACTTT. This translates into CASSYRSSPLHF.

This chain uses TRBV5-1 with TRBJ2-1; D not certain. V was clipped by 0 bases and J by 6 bases, with 7 bases between them. The germline V gene has CDR1 SGHRS and CDR2 YFSETQ. The CDR3 runs to 13 residues. CDR3 region: CASSLEGANEQFF. CDR3 sequence (DNA): TGCGCCAGCAGCTTGGAGGGCGCCAATGAGCAGTTCTTC.